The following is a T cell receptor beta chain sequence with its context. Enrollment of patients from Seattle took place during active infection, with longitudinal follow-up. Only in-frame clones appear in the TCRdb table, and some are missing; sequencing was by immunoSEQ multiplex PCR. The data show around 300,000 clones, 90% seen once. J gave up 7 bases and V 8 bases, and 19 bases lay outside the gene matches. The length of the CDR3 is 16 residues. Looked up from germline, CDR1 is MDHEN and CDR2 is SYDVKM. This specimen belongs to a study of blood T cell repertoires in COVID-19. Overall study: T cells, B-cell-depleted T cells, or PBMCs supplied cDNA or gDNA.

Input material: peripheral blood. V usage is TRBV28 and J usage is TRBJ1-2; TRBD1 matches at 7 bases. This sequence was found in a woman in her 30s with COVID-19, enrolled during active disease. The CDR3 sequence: CASATMDRLVLLGYTF. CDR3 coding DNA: TGTGCCAGCGCGACTATGGACAGGCTGGTTTTACTTGGCTACACCTTC.